This T cell receptor (beta chain) was captured by sequencing in a study of blood T cell repertoires in COVID-19. Libraries were prepared by immunoSEQ multiplex PCR; TCRdb keeps only in-frame clonotypes and omits some of them. The profile shows 130,000 to 150,000 clones, around 83% of them singletons. The germline V gene encodes CDR1 SNHLY and CDR2 FYNNEI. V gave up 6 bases and J gave up 5 bases, with 15 bases separating them. The CDR3 spans 14 residues. The chain couples TRBV2 to TRBJ2-3, with D possibly TRBD2 on 6 matching bases. The receptor's source is a man in his fifties who had recovered from COVID-19. Sequenced material: PBMCs or T cells enriched from blood (not recorded which). CDR3 DNA: TGTGCCAGCAGCGAGATACTGGGGGGAGATACGCAGTATTTT. Protein sequence: CASSEILGGDTQYF.